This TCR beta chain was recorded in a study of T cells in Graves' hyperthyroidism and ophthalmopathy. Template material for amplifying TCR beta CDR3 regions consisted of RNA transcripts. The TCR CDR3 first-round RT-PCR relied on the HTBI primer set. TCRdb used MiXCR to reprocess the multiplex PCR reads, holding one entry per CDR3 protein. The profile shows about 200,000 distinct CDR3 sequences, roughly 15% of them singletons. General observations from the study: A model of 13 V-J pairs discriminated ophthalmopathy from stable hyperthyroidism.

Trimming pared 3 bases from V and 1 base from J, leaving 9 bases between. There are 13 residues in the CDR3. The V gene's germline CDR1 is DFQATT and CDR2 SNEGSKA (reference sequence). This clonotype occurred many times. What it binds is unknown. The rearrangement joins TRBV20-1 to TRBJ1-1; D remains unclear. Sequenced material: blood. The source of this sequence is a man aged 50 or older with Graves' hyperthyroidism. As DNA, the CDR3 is TGCAGTGCTAGCCGAGCGGGGAACACTGAAGCTTTCTTT. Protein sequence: CSASRAGNTEAFF.